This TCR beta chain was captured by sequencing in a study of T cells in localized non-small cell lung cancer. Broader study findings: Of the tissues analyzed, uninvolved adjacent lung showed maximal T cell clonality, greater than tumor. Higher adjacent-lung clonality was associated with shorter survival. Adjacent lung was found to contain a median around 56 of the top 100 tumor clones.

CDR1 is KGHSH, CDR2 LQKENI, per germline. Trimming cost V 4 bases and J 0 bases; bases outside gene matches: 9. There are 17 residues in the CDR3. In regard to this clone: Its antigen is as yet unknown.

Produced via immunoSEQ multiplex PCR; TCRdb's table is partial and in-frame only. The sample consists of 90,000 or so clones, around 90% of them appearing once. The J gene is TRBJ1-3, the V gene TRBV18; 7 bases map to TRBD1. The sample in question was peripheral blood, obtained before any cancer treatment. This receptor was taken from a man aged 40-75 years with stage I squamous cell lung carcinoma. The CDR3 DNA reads TGTGCCAGCTCACGGGTTCCCGGGACAGACTCTGGAAACACCATATATTTT. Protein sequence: CASSRVPGTDSGNTIYF. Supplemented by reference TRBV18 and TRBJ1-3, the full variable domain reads NAGVMQNPRHLVRRRGQEARLRCSPMKGHSHVYWYRQLPEEGLKFMVYLQKENIIDESGMPKERFSAEFPKEGPSILRIQQVVRGDSAAYFCASSRVPGTDSGNTIYFGEGSWLTVV.